The 18 T cell receptor beta chains presented below share a single source sample, sequenced in a study of T cell repertoires in cytomegalovirus infection. TCRdb reprocessed the reads via MiXCR and lists one record per CDR3 protein. The sample lists about 770,000 distinct CDR3 sequences, just under 30% occurring once. The antigens for these receptors are not known. Source: cultured CD8+ T cells from PBMCs, taken from culture after CMV antigen stimulation. These receptors were obtained from a human donor in good health (CMV status not recorded). Some clones in this sample may be carry-over from other donors' samples.

The J gene is TRBJ2-7, the V gene TRBV7-6; D gene uncertain. The CDR3 sequence is 13 residues long. CDR1 and CDR2 (germline): SGHVS, FNYEAQ. The germline V and J ends were trimmed by 1 base and 3 bases, with 7 bases remaining between them. The CDR3: CASSLGVLYEQYV. The CDR3, as DNA: TGTGCCAGCAGCTTAGGGGTCCTCTACGAGCAGTACGTC.

This clonotype has more than one count but fewer than ten. The rearrangement uses TRBV12-3 or TRBV12-4 and TRBJ2-3; D gene ambiguous. The CDR3 has 14 residues. Trimming pared 6 bases from V and 2 bases from J, leaving 12 bases between. CDR3 loop: CASSNYGNTDTQYF. In DNA form, the CDR3 reads TGTGCCAGCAGCAATTACGGTAACACAGATACGCAGTATTTT.

In this sample, this clonotype turned up many times. The chain joins TRBV7-6 to TRBJ2-1, with 9 bases that match TRBD1. This CDR3 comprises 16 residues. J gave up 7 bases and V 4 bases, and 11 bases lay outside the gene matches. Germline CDR1 is SGHVS and CDR2 is FNYEAQ. Here the CDR3 DNA reads TGTGCCAGCAGCTCACCCGGGACAGGGAGGAGAAATGAGCAGTTCTTC. This encodes CASSSPGTGRRNEQFF.

The chain has TRBV13 and TRBJ2-2; no reliable D call. Trimming removed 5 bases from V and 0 bases from J, with 13 bases in between. Germline lookup yields CDR1 PRHDT and CDR2 FYEKMQ (reference sequence). The CDR3 totals 16 residues. CDR3 nucleotide sequence: TGTGCCAGCAGCCCACAGAGTTTAGCGAACACCGGGGAGCTGTTTTTT. It translates to CASSPQSLANTGELFF.

This clonotype has ten or more counts. The chain has TRBV6-1 and TRBJ2-7, with D possibly matching TRBD2 (5 bases). This CDR3 has 12 amino acids. CDR1 is MNHNS, CDR2 SASEGT, per germline. V was clipped by 2 bases and J by 6 bases, with 8 bases between them. This CDR3 is CASSESGREQYV. The CDR3, as DNA: TGTGCCAGCAGTGAAAGCGGCCGCGAGCAGTACGTC.

This rearrangement joins TRBV7-2 to TRBJ2-2; TRBD2 matches 9 bases. The V segment lost 7 bases and the J segment 5 bases; nucleotides outside the gene matches: 5. This CDR3 region has 14 residues. Germline V lookup: CDR1 SGHTA, CDR2 FQGNSA. The CDR3 coding sequence is TGTGCCAGCAAGGCTAGCGGGGTAACCGGGGAGCTGTTTTTT. Protein sequence: CASKASGVTGELFF.

This clonotype turned up a few times. This chain connects TRBV5-5 to TRBJ1-1, with D perhaps TRBD1 (5 bases). The CDR3 runs 14 residues. CDR1 is SGHKS, CDR2 YYEKEE, per germline (reference sequence). Trimming left V 4 bases short and J 11 bases short, with 21 bases between. The CDR3 DNA sequence: TGTGCCAGCAGCCTCCGGGACGCACGAACTGTTGCTTTCTTT. The encoded protein is CASSLRDARTVAFF.

The chain joins TRBV27 to TRBJ2-2; TRBD2 is a possible D gene (7 bases). Germline assignment: CDR1 MNHEY and CDR2 SMNVEV (reference sequence). The CDR3 is made up of 12 amino acids. The V gene lost 8 bases and the J gene lost 7 bases, with 11 bases spanning the gap. DNA for the CDR3: TGTGCCAGCGGGGGGGCCAACGGGGAGCTGTTTTTT. The encoded protein is CASGGANGELFF.

This clonotype was counted a few times. The rearrangement links TRBV27 to TRBJ2-7, with TRBD1 matching over 10 bases. The CDR3 spans 15 residues. V was clipped by 3 bases and J by 3 bases; unmatched bases: 5. Germline V lookup: CDR1 MNHEY, CDR2 SMNVEV (reference sequence). CDR3 DNA sequence: TGTGCCAGCAGTTTCAGCGGGGACAGGGGCTACGAGCAGTACTTC. Its protein is CASSFSGDRGYEQYF.

The chain combines TRBV7-2 with TRBJ2-1; D is possibly TRBD1 (6 bases). This CDR3 is built from 14 residues. Germline V gene sequence: CDR1 SGHTA, CDR2 FQGNSA. Trimming took off 5 bases at V and 4 bases at J, with 12 bases between the two ends. CDR3: CASSPGAYYNEQFF. CDR3 coding DNA: TGTGCCAGCAGCCCAGGGGCCTATTACAATGAGCAGTTCTTC.

This clonotype has a handful of counts. The chain carries TRBV7-2 and TRBJ2-3; no clear D gene. The V gene lost 7 bases and the J gene lost 6 bases, with 8 bases spanning the gap. This CDR3 has 11 amino acids. The V gene's germline CDR1 is SGHTA and CDR2 FQGNSA. In nucleotides, the CDR3 is TGTGCCAGCACCCAACAGGATACGCAGTATTTT. Protein product: CASTQQDTQYF.

CDR3 DNA: TGTGCCAGCAGCGTTTCGCCGGACAGGCCTACTGTCTATGGCTACACCTTC. Its protein product is CASSVSPDRPTVYGYTF. The gene calls are TRBV9 and TRBJ1-2; 7 positions match TRBD1. This CDR3 spans 17 amino acids. Per the germline V gene, CDR1 is SGDLS and CDR2 is YYNGEE. The V segment lost 2 bases and the J segment 4 bases; nucleotides outside the gene matches: 14.

This chain uses TRBV12-3 or TRBV12-4 with TRBJ1-2; no clear D. V lost 1 base to trimming and J lost 4 bases, with 13 bases between them. The CDR3 totals 15 residues. The CDR3, as DNA: TGTGCCAGCAGTTTAGGCCCCCGGGCCTCCTATGGCTACACCTTC. This sequence encodes CASSLGPRASYGYTF.

This clonotype was seen a handful of times. A much larger clone differs by one base, so this may be a read error. This sequence joins TRBV12-3 or TRBV12-4 and TRBJ1-1; D may be TRBD1 (6 bases). This CDR3 is built from 14 residues. V was trimmed by 6 bases and J by 1 base, leaving 12 bases between them. Written as DNA, the CDR3 is TGTGCCAGCAGCCCGGACAGTGGGAACACTGAAGCTTTCTTT. It codes for CASSPDSGNTEAFF.

The V gene is TRBV19, the J gene TRBJ2-1; D is perhaps TRBD1 (5 bases). Trimming removed 3 bases at V and 3 bases at J, with 9 bases between. This CDR3 comprises 14 residues. Germline V lookup: CDR1 LNHDA, CDR2 SQIVND (reference sequence). This CDR3 is CASSMTDYYNEQFF. The CDR3 nucleotides read TGTGCCAGTAGTATGACAGATTACTACAATGAGCAGTTCTTC.

The chain combines TRBV6-6 with TRBJ2-7, with D hard to call. The CDR3 is 15 amino acids. CDR1 MNHNY and CDR2 SVGAGI come from the germline V gene (reference sequence). Trimming left V 2 bases short and J 0 bases short, with 11 bases between. CDR3 in amino acids: CASSYGISSSYEQYV. The CDR3 region has the DNA TGTGCCAGCAGTTACGGAATCTCCAGCTCCTACGAGCAGTACGTC.

A few counts support this clonotype. The chain uses TRBV4-1 and TRBJ2-1; D possibly corresponds to TRBD1 (7 bases). Germline V gene sequence: CDR1 MGHRA, CDR2 YSYEKL. The CDR3 length is 14 residues. V lost 2 bases to trimming and J lost 8 bases, with 13 bases between them. CDR3 sequence: CASSQSQGEDEQFF. The CDR3 DNA follows: TGCGCCAGCAGCCAAAGCCAGGGGGAGGATGAGCAGTTCTTC.

J is TRBJ1-4 and V is TRBV9, with unresolved D. V shed 5 bases and J shed 4 bases, with 12 bases lying between them. There are 14 residues in the CDR3. Germline loops: CDR1 SGDLS, CDR2 YYNGEE. This CDR3 is CASSGREDNEKLFF. As DNA, the CDR3 is TGTGCCAGCAGTGGAAGGGAGGATAATGAAAAACTGTTTTTT.